This TCR beta chain was profiled in a study of cytomegalovirus exposure and HLA in healthy donors. With 60 Vbeta and 13 Jbeta primers, the PCR was carried out. Produced via immunoSEQ multiplex PCR; TCRdb's table is partial and in-frame only. The sample includes approximately 210,000 clones, around 87% of them seen just once. As for this clone: Antigen unknown.

Overall study results and limits: With DRB1 most and HLA-C fewest, TCR association rates differed between HLA loci in a later analysis. For most TCR sequences rarity was the rule, although some public TCRs occurred in many donors. Reportedly, diagnosis of cytomegalovirus status by the classifier showed high specificity and sensitivity.

Sequenced sample: PBMCs. The receptor's source is a man in his thirties or forties in good health and CMV-seronegative.

CDR3 in amino acids: CASSFADRYNEQFF. Written as DNA, the CDR3 is TGTGCCAGCAGCTTTGCTGACAGGTACAATGAGCAGTTCTTC. V is TRBV7-9 and J is TRBJ2-1; D is possibly TRBD1 (6 bases). V was trimmed by 3 bases and J by 4 bases, leaving 10 bases between them. CDR1 is SEHNR and CDR2 is FQNEAQ in the germline V gene (reference sequence). CDR3 length: 14 amino acids.